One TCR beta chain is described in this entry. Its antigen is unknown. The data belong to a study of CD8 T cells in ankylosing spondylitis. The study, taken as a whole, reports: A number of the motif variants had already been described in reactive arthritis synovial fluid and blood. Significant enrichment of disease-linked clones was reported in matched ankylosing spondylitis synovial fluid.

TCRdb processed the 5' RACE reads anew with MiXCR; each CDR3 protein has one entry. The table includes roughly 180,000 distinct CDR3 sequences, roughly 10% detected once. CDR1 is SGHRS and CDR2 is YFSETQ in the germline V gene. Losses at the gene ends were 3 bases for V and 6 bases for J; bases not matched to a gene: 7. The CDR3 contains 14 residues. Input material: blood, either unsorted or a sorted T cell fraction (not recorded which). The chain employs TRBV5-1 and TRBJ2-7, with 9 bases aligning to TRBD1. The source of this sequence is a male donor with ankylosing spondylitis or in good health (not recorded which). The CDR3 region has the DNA TGCGCCAGCAGCTCCCGGGACAGGGACAGCGAGCAGTACTTC. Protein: CASSSRDRDSEQYF. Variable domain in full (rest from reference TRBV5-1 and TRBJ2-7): KAGVTQTPRYLIKTRGQQVTLSCSPISGHRSVSWYQQTPGQGLQFLFEYFSETQRNKGNFPGRFSGRQFSNSRSEMNVSTLELGDSALYLCASSSRDRDSEQYFGPGTRLTVT.